This T cell receptor (beta chain) was identified in a study of blood T cells in healthy people across ages. Findings of the study overall: Leaving the PBMCs unsorted stopped any conclusive comparison of naive versus antigen-experienced cells. As age increased, TCR beta diversity per million T cells fell in a roughly linear fashion. Naive T cell percentage strongly correlated with TCR beta diversity.

CDR3 length: 15 amino acids. Between the trimmed V and J ends, which lost 0 bases and 4 bases, there was a span of 12 bases. Germline CDR1 LGHNA, CDR2 YSLEER. This clonotype was counted only a few times. Its specificity is not known. A second PCR, run for roughly 7 to 11 cycles, used a sample-barcoded 5' primer plus a J-beta primer mix. CDR3-containing paired-end reads numbering at least 3 million came from each sample. TCRdb fed the 5' RACE reads into MiXCR, producing one record per CDR3 protein. The sample yields approximately 780,000 distinct CDR3 sequences, about 26% seen once. These data were also reused for a study on T cells of mothers and their children.

V and J are TRBV4-3 and TRBJ2-5; no clear D. The TCR was taken from a boy aged 5-17 years in good health. What was sequenced was blood. The CDR3 coding sequence is TGCGCCAGCAGCCAAGATCGGGTGGGTGGAGAGACCCAGTACTTC. It specifies CASSQDRVGGETQYF.